Listed below are T cell receptor beta chains from one sample, sequenced in a study of blood T cell repertoires in COVID-19. TCRdb keeps only in-frame clones here, not all; method: immunoSEQ multiplex PCR. Among 150,000 to 200,000 clones listed, around four fifths were seen once. Source material: PBMCs or T cells enriched from blood (not recorded which). All receptors come from a woman aged 60-70 years who had recovered from COVID-19. Both conserved end residues are trimmed from each CDR3. The order of the fields is CDR3 protein, V gene, J gene.

ASTEGRAKNTEAF	TRBV4-1	TRBJ1-1
SVEVFPGGGYGYT	TRBV29-1	TRBJ1-2
ASSIEGQGMNTEAF	TRBV19	TRBJ1-1
ASSGQRGTANNYGYT	TRBV2	TRBJ1-2
ASSNQGAWEQY	TRBV2	TRBJ2-7
ASSARAGGPTDTQY	TRBV9	TRBJ2-3
ASRTGGHEKLF	TRBV21-1	TRBJ1-4
ASSPPSSYEQY	TRBV18	TRBJ2-7
AWSAQGNQPQH	TRBV30	TRBJ1-5
ASSLGLAGFSTDTQY	TRBV28	TRBJ2-3
ASSAGFIFSPTYEQY	TRBV2	TRBJ2-7
ASSVGGTGNEKLF	TRBV9	TRBJ1-4
ASSQALYGYT	TRBV4-2	TRBJ1-2
ASSIRVGGTEAF	TRBV19	TRBJ1-1
ATSDPRRGAAGELF	TRBV24-1	TRBJ2-2
ASSYSGQGTGELF	TRBV6-5	TRBJ2-2
ASSRRGLTEAF	TRBV19	TRBJ1-1
AAIGGGEKLF	TRBV24-1	TRBJ1-4
ASSIRGQPQH	TRBV19	TRBJ1-5
ASSVDQIDTQY	TRBV9	TRBJ2-3
ASSSVTGDYEQY	TRBV7-6	TRBJ2-7
ASRRTSGLDGTQY	TRBV3-1/TRBV3-2	TRBJ2-3
ASSLAGVETQY	TRBV7-2	TRBJ2-5
AWSVAGLNNSPLH	TRBV30	TRBJ1-6
ASSVQGSKNIQY	TRBV3-1/TRBV3-2	TRBJ2-4
ASSIGLAGYYEQY	TRBV7-3	TRBJ2-7
ASSPQTVSNYGYT	TRBV6-5	TRBJ1-2
ASSGTDREVQY	TRBV10-2	TRBJ2-4
ASSSGEQF	TRBV12-3/TRBV12-4	TRBJ2-1
ASSTTGGWSNQPQH	TRBV19	TRBJ1-5
ASRRRNTEAF	TRBV19	TRBJ1-1
ASSTGGSYMNTEAF	TRBV19	TRBJ1-1
AISGGQGDQPQH	TRBV10-3	TRBJ1-5
ASSLERTEAF	TRBV11-1	TRBJ1-1
ASSELGTVRELF	TRBV6-1	TRBJ2-2
ASSLVTGFSYNEQF	TRBV7-8	TRBJ2-1
ASRRTSGDTGELF	TRBV11-3	TRBJ2-2
ASSRTALNSYEQY	TRBV11-2	TRBJ2-7
ASSGQGHNQPQH	TRBV7-9	TRBJ1-5
ASALRGSGNTIY	TRBV27	TRBJ1-3
AAQPIQGSEQF	TRBV27	TRBJ2-1
ASSLARGTGELF	TRBV11-1	TRBJ2-2